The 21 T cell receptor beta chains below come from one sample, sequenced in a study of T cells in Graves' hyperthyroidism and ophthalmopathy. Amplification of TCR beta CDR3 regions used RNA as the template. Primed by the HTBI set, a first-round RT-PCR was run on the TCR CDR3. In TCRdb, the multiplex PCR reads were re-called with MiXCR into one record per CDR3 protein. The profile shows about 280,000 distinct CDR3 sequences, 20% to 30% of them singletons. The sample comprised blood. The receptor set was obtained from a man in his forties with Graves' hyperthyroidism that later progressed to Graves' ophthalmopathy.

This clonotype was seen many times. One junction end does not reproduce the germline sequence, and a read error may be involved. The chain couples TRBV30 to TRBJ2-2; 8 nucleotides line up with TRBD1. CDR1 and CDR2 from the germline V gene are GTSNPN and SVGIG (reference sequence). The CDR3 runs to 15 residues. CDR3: CAWMRGTGGTRELFF. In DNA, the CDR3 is TGTGCCTGGATGAGGGGGACAGGCGGCACCCGGGAGCTGTTTTTT.

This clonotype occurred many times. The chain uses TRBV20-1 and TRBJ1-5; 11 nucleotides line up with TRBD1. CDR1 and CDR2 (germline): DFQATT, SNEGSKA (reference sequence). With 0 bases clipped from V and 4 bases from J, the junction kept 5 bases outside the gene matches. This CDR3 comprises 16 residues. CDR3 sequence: CSAREGQGALNQPQHF. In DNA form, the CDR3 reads TGCAGTGCTAGAGAAGGACAGGGGGCCCTTAATCAGCCCCAGCATTTT.

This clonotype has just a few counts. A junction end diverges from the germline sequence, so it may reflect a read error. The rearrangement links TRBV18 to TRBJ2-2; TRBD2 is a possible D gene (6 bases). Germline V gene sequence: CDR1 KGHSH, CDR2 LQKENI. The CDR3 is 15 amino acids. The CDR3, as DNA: TGTGCCAGCTCCCCACGACTAGACTACACCGGGGAGCTGTTTTTT. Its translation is CASSPRLDYTGELFF.

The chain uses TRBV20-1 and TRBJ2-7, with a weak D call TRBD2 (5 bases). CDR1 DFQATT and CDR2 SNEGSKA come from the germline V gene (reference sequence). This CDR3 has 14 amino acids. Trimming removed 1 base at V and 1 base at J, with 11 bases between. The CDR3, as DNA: TGCAGTGCTAGAGGTGGGAGTTATTCCTACGAGCAGTACTTC. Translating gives CSARGGSYSYEQYF.

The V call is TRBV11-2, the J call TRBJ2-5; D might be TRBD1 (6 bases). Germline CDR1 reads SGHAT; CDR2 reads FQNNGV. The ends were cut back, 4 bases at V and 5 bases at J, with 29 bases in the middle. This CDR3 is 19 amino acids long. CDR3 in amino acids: CASSSKGGFPGPVEETQYF. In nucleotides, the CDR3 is TGTGCCAGCAGCTCCAAAGGGGGATTCCCGGGGCCGGTGGAGGAGACCCAGTACTTC.

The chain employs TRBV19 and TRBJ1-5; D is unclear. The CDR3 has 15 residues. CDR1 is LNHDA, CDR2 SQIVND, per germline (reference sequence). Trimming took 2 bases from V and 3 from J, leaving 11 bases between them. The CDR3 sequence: CASSIRWTDNQPQHF. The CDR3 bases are TGTGCCAGTAGTATAAGATGGACGGACAATCAGCCCCAGCATTTT. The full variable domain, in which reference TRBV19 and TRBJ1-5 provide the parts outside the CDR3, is DGGITQSPKYLFRKEGQNVTLSCEQNLNHDAMYWYRQDPGQGLRLIYYSQIVNDFQKGDIAEGYSVSREKKESFPLTVTSAQKNPTAFYLCASSIRWTDNQPQHFGDGTRLSIL.

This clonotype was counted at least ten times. Written as DNA, the CDR3 is TGTGCCAGCAGCCACCTGGACAGGGGCTCCTACGAGCAGTACTTC. It specifies CASSHLDRGSYEQYF. The gene calls are TRBV3-1 and TRBJ2-7; 9 nucleotides agree with TRBD1. This CDR3 is 15 amino acids long. Trimming took 3 bases from V and 0 from J; bases not matched to a gene: 3. Germline CDR1 reads LGHDT; CDR2 reads YNNKEL (reference sequence).

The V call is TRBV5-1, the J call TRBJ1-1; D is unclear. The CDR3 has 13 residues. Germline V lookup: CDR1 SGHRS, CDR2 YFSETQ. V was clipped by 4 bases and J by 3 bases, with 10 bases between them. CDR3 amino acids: CASSRFVDTEAFF. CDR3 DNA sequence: TGCGCCAGCAGCAGATTTGTGGACACTGAAGCTTTCTTT.

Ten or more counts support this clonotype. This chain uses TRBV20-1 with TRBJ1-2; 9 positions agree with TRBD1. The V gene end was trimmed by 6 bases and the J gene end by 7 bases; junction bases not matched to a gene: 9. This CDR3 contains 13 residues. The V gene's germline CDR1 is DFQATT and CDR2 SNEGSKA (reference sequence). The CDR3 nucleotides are TGCAGTGCCGACCGGGACAGGGTGGCTGGCTACACCTTC. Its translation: CSADRDRVAGYTF.

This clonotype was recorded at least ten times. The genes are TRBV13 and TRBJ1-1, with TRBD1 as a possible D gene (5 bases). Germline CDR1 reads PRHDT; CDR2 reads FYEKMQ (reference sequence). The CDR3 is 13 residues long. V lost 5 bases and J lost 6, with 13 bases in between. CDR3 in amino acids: CASSAGTSAEAFF. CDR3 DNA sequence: TGTGCCAGCAGCGCGGGGACTTCGGCTGAAGCTTTCTTT.

The CDR3 DNA follows: TGTGCCAGCAGCTTACTAGCGGCCTACGAGCAGTACTTC. This codes for CASSLLAAYEQYF. This rearrangement joins TRBV11-1 to TRBJ2-7; 7 bases line up with TRBD2. V shed 2 bases, J shed 2 bases, and the junction held 0 bases outside the gene matches. Looked up from germline, CDR1 is SGHAT and CDR2 is FQDESV (reference sequence). This CDR3 has 13 residues.

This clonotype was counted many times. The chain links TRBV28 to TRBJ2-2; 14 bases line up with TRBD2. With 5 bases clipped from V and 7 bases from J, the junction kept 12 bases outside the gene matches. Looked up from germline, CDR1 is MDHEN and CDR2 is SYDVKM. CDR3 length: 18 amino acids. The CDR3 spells CASSPYSGTSGSFGELFF. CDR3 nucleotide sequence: TGTGCCAGCAGTCCTTACTCCGGGACTAGCGGGAGTTTCGGGGAGCTGTTTTTT.

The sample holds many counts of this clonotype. The CDR3 DNA reads TGTGCCAGCAGTTTATCGGGACTATCCTACGAGCAGTACTTC. Encoded protein: CASSLSGLSYEQYF. The chain uses TRBV12-3 or TRBV12-4 and TRBJ2-7; the match to TRBD2 covers 7 bases. J was trimmed by 1 base and V by 2 bases; bases with no gene match: 2. The CDR3 length is 14 residues.

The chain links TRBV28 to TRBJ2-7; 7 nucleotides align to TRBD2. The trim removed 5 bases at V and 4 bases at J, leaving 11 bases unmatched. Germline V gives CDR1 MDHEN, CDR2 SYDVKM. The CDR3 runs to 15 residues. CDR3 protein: CASSPSGALGYEQYF. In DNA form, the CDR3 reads TGTGCCAGCAGTCCTAGCGGAGCTTTGGGTTACGAGCAGTACTTC. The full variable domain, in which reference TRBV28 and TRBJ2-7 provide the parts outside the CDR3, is DVKVTQSSRYLVKRTGEKVFLECVQDMDHENMFWYRQDPGLGLRLIYFSYDVKMKEKGDIPEGYSVSREKKERFSLILESASTNQTSMYLCASSPSGALGYEQYFGPGTRLTVT.

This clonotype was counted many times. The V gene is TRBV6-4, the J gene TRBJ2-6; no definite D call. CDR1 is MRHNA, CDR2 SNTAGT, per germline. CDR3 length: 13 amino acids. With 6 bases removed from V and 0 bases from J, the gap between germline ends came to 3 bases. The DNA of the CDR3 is TGTGCCAGCAGCGGCTCTGGGGCCAACGTCCTGACTTTC. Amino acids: CASSGSGANVLTF.

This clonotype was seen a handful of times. DNA of the CDR3: TGCAGCGGGGGGACAGAATTATATGGCTACACCTTC. Its protein product is CSGGTELYGYTF. The chain employs TRBV29-1 and TRBJ1-2, with 7 bases identical to TRBD1. Germline V CDR1 and CDR2: SQVTM, ANQGSEA. CDR3 length equals 12 residues. J lost 5 bases, V lost 7 bases, and 7 bases had no gene match. The complete variable domain, with remaining parts taken from reference TRBV29-1 and TRBJ1-2, reads SAVISQKPSRDICQRGTSLTIQCQVDSQVTMMFWYRQQPGQSLTLIATANQGSEATYESGFVIDKFPISRPNLTFSTLTVSNMSPEDSSIYLCSGGTELYGYTFGSGTRLTVV.

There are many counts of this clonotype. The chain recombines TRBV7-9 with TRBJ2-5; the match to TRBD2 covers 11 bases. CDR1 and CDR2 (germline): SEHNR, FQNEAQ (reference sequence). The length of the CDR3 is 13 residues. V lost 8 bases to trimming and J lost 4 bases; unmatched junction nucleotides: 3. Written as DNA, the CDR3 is TGTGCCAGCGGCCTAGCGGGAGGAGAGACCCAGTACTTC. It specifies CASGLAGGETQYF.

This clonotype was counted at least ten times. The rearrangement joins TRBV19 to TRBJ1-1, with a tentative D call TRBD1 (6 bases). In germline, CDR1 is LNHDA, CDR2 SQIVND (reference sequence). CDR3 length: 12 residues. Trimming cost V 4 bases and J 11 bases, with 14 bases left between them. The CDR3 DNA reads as TGTGCCAGTAGTAACCTCAGGGGCGGCGCTTTCTTT. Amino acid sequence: CASSNLRGGAFF.

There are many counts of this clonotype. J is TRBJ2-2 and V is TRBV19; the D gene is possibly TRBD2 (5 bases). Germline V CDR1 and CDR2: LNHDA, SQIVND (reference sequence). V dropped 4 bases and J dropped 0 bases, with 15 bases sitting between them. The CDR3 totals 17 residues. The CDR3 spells CASSNLFSAPNTGELFF. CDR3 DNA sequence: TGTGCCAGTAGTAATTTATTTAGCGCACCGAACACCGGGGAGCTGTTTTTT.

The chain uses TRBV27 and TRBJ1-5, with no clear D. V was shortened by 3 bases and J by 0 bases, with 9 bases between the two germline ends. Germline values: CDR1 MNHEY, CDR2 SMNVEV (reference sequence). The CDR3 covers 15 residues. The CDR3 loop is CASSLRVNSNQPQHF. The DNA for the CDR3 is TGTGCCAGCAGTTTGAGAGTCAATAGCAATCAGCCCCAGCATTTT.

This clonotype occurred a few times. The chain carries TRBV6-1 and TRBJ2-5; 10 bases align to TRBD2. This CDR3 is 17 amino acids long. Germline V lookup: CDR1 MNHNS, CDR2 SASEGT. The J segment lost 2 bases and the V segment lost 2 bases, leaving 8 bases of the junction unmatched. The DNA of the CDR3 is TGTGCCAGCAGTGAAAGCCGGCGGACTAGCGGACAAGAGACCCAGTACTTC. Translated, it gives CASSESRRTSGQETQYF.